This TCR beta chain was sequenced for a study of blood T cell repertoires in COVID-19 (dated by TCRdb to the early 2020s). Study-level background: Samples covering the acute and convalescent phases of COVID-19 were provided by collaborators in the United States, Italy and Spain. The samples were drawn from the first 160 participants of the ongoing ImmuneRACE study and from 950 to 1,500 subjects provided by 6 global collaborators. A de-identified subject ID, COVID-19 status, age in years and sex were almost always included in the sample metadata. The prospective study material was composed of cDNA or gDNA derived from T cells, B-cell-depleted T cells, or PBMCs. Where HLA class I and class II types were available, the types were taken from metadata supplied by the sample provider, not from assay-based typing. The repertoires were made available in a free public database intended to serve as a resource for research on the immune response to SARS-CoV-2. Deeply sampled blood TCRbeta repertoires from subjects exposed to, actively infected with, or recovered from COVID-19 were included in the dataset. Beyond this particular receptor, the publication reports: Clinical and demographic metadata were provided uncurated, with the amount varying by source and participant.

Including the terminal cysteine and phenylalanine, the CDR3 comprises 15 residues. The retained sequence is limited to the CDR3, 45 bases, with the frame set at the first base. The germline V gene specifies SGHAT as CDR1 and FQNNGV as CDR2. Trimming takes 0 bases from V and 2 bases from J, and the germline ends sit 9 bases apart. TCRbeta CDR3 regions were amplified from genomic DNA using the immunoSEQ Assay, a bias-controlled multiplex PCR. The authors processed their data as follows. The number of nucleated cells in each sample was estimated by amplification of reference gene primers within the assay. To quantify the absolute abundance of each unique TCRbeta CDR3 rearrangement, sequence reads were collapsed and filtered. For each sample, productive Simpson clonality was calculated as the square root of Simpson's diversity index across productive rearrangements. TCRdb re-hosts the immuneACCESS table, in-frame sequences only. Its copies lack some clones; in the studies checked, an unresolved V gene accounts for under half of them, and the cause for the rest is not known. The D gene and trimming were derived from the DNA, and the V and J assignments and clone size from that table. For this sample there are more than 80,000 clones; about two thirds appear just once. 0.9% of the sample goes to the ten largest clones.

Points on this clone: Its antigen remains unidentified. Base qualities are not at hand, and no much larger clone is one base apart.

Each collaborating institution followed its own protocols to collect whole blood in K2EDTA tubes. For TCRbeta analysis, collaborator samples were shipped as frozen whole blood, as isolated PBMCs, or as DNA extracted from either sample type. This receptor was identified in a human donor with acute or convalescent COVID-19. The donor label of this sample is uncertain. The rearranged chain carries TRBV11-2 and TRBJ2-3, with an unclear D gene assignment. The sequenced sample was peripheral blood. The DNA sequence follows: TGTGCCAGCAGCTTAGATAGGAGCTACACAGATACGCAGTATTTT. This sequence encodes CASSLDRSYTDTQYF.